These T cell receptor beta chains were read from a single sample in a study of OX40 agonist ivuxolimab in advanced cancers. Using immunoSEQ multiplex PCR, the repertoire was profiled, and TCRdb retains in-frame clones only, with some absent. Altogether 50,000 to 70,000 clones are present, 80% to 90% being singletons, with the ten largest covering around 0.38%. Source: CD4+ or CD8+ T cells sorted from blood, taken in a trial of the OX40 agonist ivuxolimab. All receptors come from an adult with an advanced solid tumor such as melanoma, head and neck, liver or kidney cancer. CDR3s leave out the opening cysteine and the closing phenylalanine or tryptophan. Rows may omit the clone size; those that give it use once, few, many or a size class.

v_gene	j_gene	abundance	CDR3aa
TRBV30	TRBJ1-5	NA	AWSVQGNQPQH
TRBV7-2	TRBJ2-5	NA	ASSRPGQQETQY
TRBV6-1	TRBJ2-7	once	ASTSTYEQY
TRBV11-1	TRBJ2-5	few	ASSPRGETQY
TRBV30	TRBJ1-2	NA	AWARGLGGYT
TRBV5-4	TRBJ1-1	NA	ASSLGGLKEKAF
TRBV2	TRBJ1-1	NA	ASSEAITPWYEAF
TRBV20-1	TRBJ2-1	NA	SARDHNEQF
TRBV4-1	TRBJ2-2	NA	ASSRRREGDTGELF
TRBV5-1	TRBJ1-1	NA	ASSLYGIFKEAF
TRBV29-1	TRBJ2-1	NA	SGAGPSYNEQF
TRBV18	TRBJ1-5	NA	ASSPQGGSNQPQH
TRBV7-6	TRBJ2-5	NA	ASSLARRGETQY
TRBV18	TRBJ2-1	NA	ASSINQQFNNEQF
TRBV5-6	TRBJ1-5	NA	ASSIGTVNQPQH
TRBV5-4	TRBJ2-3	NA	ASSLDTDTQY
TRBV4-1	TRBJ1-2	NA	ASSQVNRGKGYT
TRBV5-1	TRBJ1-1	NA	ASSLEGTTEAF
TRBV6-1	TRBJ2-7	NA	ASSGRDRGLYEQY
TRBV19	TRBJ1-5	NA	ASSNRDRGSNQPQH
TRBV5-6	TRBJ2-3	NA	ASSFQTTNTDTQY
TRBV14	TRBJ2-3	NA	ASSPRADTQY
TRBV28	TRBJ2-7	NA	ASSLPGGPYEQY
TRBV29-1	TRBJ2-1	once	SGGGRHNEQF
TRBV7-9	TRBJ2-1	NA	ASSLVGYGGRAANEQF
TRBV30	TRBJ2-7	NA	AWSRRFEQY
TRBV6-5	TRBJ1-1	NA	ASSYANEAF
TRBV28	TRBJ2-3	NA	ASIPQGRTDTQY
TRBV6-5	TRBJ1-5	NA	ASRRDSNQPQH